This note documents a single T cell receptor beta chain sequence. The protocol was immunoSEQ multiplex PCR, while the TCRdb copy is restricted to in-frame clones and leaves out a portion. Of tens of thousands of clones in the sample, less than 90% were seen once. The data derive from a study of blood T cell repertoires in COVID-19. Sequenced: peripheral blood. The origin of this receptor is a human donor in a cohort sampled during active COVID-19.

The CDR3 DNA is TGTGCCAGCTCACCACCGTCCAGCGGGAGGGCCAGGACCGGGGAGCTGTTTTTT. The encoded protein is CASSPPSSGRARTGELFF. The chain joins TRBV18 to TRBJ2-2; 10 nucleotides agree with TRBD2. Germline CDR1 is KGHSH and CDR2 is LQKENI. This CDR3 is built from 18 residues. The junction had 9 bases not matched to a gene; V was cut back by 0 bases and J by 5 bases.